Below, 25 T cell receptor beta chains from the same sample are listed, as sequenced in a study of OX40 agonist ivuxolimab in advanced cancers. Sequenced by immunoSEQ multiplex PCR; TCRdb stores in-frame clones only, minus some. The sample holds tens of thousands of clones, 84% seen once. Sequenced here: CD4+ or CD8+ T cells sorted from blood, sampled in a trial of the OX40 agonist ivuxolimab. Receptor source: an adult with an advanced solid tumor such as melanoma, head and neck, liver or kidney cancer.

The chain is built from TRBV5-1 and TRBJ2-3, with TRBD1 identical over 7 bases. Germline CDR1 SGHRS, CDR2 YFSETQ. Trimming took 2 bases from V and 1 from J; bases not matched to a gene: 7. This CDR3 comprises 16 residues. The CDR3 reads CASSLIPGTGTDTQYF. The DNA for the CDR3 is TGCGCCAGCAGCTTAATTCCTGGGACAGGCACAGATACGCAGTATTTT.

This sequence joins TRBV7-7 and TRBJ2-2, with TRBD2 as a possible D gene (5 bases). In germline, CDR1 is SSHAT, CDR2 FNYEAQ (reference sequence). The CDR3 has 14 residues. Deletions cut 5 bases from V and 7 bases from J, with 14 bases between. Written as DNA, the CDR3 is TGTGCCAGCAGCCCTAGCCGTAACGGCGGGGAGCTGTTTTTT. Translating it yields CASSPSRNGGELFF.

J is TRBJ2-5 and V is TRBV27, with 8 bases matching TRBD1. The trim removed 6 bases at V and 5 bases at J, leaving 8 bases unmatched. Germline CDR1 and CDR2: MNHEY and SMNVEV (reference sequence). This CDR3 has 14 amino acids. The CDR3 loop reads CASRSQGADETQYF. CDR3 nucleotide sequence: TGTGCCAGCAGATCCCAGGGGGCGGACGAGACCCAGTACTTC.

The chain uses TRBV18 and TRBJ2-2, with D perhaps matching TRBD2 (6 bases). The CDR3 has 17 amino acids. In germline, CDR1 is KGHSH, CDR2 LQKENI. Trimming cost V 4 bases and J 2 bases, with 17 bases left between them. The chain's CDR3 is CASSQQSTGGNTGELFF. The CDR3 nucleotides are TGTGCCAGCTCACAACAGTCAACCGGGGGAAACACCGGGGAGCTGTTTTTT. Variable domain in full (rest from reference TRBV18 and TRBJ2-2): NAGVMQNPRHLVRRRGQEARLRCSPMKGHSHVYWYRQLPEEGLKFMVYLQKENIIDESGMPKERFSAEFPKEGPSILRIQQVVRGDSAAYFCASSQQSTGGNTGELFFGEGSRLTVL.

This sequence joins TRBV30 and TRBJ1-1; 8 nucleotides line up with TRBD1. This CDR3 spans 13 amino acids. With 4 bases clipped from V and 5 bases from J, the junction kept 6 bases outside the gene matches. CDR1 GTSNPN and CDR2 SVGIG come from the germline V gene (reference sequence). The CDR3 coding sequence is TGTGCCTGGAATCCAGGGGGCAGGACTGAAGCTTTCTTT. It encodes CAWNPGGRTEAFF.

The J gene is TRBJ2-3, the V gene TRBV9; no clear D. The CDR3 runs to 14 residues. Germline V gene sequence: CDR1 SGDLS, CDR2 YYNGEE. The ends were cut back, 2 bases at V and 4 bases at J, with 11 bases in the middle. CDR3 coding DNA: TGTGCCAGCAGCGTTCATGATGGGCCAGATACGCAGTATTTT. Encoded protein: CASSVHDGPDTQYF.

This chain uses TRBV18 with TRBJ1-3; TRBD1 matches at 9 bases. CDR1 is KGHSH, CDR2 LQKENI, per germline. J was trimmed by 8 bases and V by 3 bases; bases with no gene match: 14. CDR3 length: 17 amino acids. In nucleotides, the CDR3 is TGTGCCAGCTCACCCCAGACAGGGGGGTCCCTAGGAGACACCATATATTTT. Protein product: CASSPQTGGSLGDTIYF.

The rearrangement joins TRBV7-2 to TRBJ2-2; the match to TRBD1 covers 8 bases. CDR1 and CDR2 (germline): SGHTA, FQGNSA. This CDR3 comprises 16 residues. J gave up 6 bases and V 5 bases, and 11 bases lay outside the gene matches. The CDR3 loop reads CASSPLDREAAGELFF. CDR3 DNA: TGTGCCAGCAGCCCCCTGGACAGGGAGGCGGCCGGGGAGCTGTTTTTT.

The CDR3 is CASSLALDSWAEQYF. The CDR3 coding sequence is TGTGCCAGCAGCTTAGCCCTGGACAGCTGGGCCGAGCAGTACTTC. The chain couples TRBV7-8 to TRBJ2-7; a weak D match, TRBD1 (6 bases). The ends were cut back, 0 bases at V and 6 bases at J, with 15 bases in the middle. Germline loops: CDR1 SGHVS, CDR2 FQNEAQ. The CDR3 is made up of 15 amino acids.

This chain uses TRBV7-3 with TRBJ2-1; 7 nucleotides agree with TRBD2. The ends lost 1 base at V and 6 bases at J; junction bases unmatched: 9. This CDR3 has 16 residues. Germline loops: CDR1 SGHTA, CDR2 FQGTGA. CDR3 DNA: TGTGCCAGCAGCTTAATTTTTGGCGGGGGTGGCAATGAGCAGTTCTTC. Translation: CASSLIFGGGGNEQFF.

The rearrangement links TRBV5-6 to TRBJ1-3, with D possibly TRBD1 on 5 matching bases. Germline V gene lookup returns CDR1 SGHDT and CDR2 YYEEEE. The CDR3 runs 15 residues. Between the trimmed V and J ends, which lost 4 bases and 5 bases, there was a span of 16 bases. DNA of the CDR3: TGTGCCAGCAGCAGCCGGGGGAAAGCCCGAAACACCATATATTTT. Translated: CASSSRGKARNTIYF. Combining the CDR3 with reference TRBV5-6 and TRBJ1-3 gives the whole variable domain DAGVTQSPTHLIKTRGQQVTLRCSPKSGHDTVSWYQQALGQGPQFIFQYYEEEERQRGNFPDRFSGHQFPNYSSELNVNALLLGDSALYLCASSSRGKARNTIYFGEGSWLTVV.

The V call is TRBV27, the J call TRBJ1-5, with no clear D. The CDR3 runs 15 residues. Germline V gene data show CDR1 as MNHEY and CDR2 as SMNVEV (reference sequence). Between the trimmed V and J ends, which lost 10 bases and 0 bases, there was a span of 16 bases. The CDR3 is CATLEKDPSNQPQHF. The CDR3 DNA reads TGTGCCACCCTGGAGAAGGACCCTAGCAATCAGCCCCAGCATTTT.

This rearrangement joins TRBV10-3 to TRBJ1-6, with 11 bases identical to TRBD1. CDR3 length: 16 amino acids. Germline V gives CDR1 ENHRY, CDR2 SYGVKD. V lost 2 bases and J lost 8; bases outside the gene matches: 5. In nucleotides, the CDR3 is TGTGCCATCAGTGAGAGAGGGGGACAGGGGGATTCACCCCTCCACTTT. Its protein is CAISERGGQGDSPLHF.

The rearrangement links TRBV6-5 to TRBJ1-2; D possibly corresponds to TRBD1 (5 bases). Trimming removed 5 bases from V and 4 bases from J, with 14 bases in between. The CDR3 sequence is 14 residues long. Per the germline V gene, CDR1 is MNHEY and CDR2 is SVGAGI. The DNA for the CDR3 is TGTGCCAGCAGTAACCTCGGGACGGCCTATGGCTACACCTTC. Protein product: CASSNLGTAYGYTF.

The gene calls are TRBV27 and TRBJ2-3; 9 bases agree with TRBD1. There are 15 residues in the CDR3. The V and J ends lost 7 bases and 6 bases, in that order; junction bases with no gene match: 11. Germline assignment: CDR1 MNHEY and CDR2 SMNVEV (reference sequence). The CDR3 DNA follows: TGTGCCAGCACCCCGGGACAGGGTCGATTGGATACGCAGTATTTT. Translation gives CASTPGQGRLDTQYF.

This sequence joins TRBV9 and TRBJ1-1; D ambiguous. Trimming left V 0 bases short and J 1 base short, with 10 bases between. CDR3 size: 15 residues. CDR1 and CDR2 from the germline V gene are SGDLS and YYNGEE. The CDR3 DNA reads as TGTGCCAGCAGCGTAGCGGGTTTAAAGAACACTGAAGCTTTCTTT. It yields the protein CASSVAGLKNTEAFF.

V gene TRBV18 combines with J gene TRBJ1-4; 11 bases are shared with TRBD1. The CDR3 is made up of 15 amino acids. After removal of 1 base from V and 7 bases from J, the junction contained 2 bases not matched to a gene. Germline CDR1 is KGHSH and CDR2 is LQKENI. The CDR3 DNA sequence: TGTGCCAGCTCACCACAAGGGACAGGGGGTGAAAAACTGTTTTTT. Its translation: CASSPQGTGGEKLFF.

CDR3 sequence reads: CASTLGRDYGYTF. CDR3 DNA: TGTGCCAGCACCCTGGGACGTGACTATGGCTACACCTTC. This rearrangement joins TRBV6-1 to TRBJ1-2, with a tentative D call TRBD1 (5 bases). Germline V CDR1 and CDR2: MNHNS, SASEGT. V lost 7 bases to trimming and J lost 3 bases, with 12 bases between them. This CDR3 spans 13 amino acids.

The chain links TRBV5-6 to TRBJ2-7; 7 bases are shared with TRBD2. V dropped 3 bases and J dropped 6; count of bases not matched to a gene: 0. The CDR3 is made up of 11 amino acids. CDR1 and CDR2 (germline): SGHDT, YYEEEE. The DNA for the CDR3 is TGTGCCAGCAGCTGGGGGGGCGAGCAGTACGTC. Translation: CASSWGGEQYV.

The chain couples TRBV7-2 to TRBJ2-1, with 8 bases matching TRBD1. From germline, CDR1 is SGHTA and CDR2 FQGNSA. With V trimmed by 5 bases and J by 6 bases, 9 bases remained unmatched. The CDR3 extends over 15 amino acids. The CDR3 is CASSGSGGRANEQFF. The CDR3 nucleotides read TGTGCCAGCAGCGGCTCAGGGGGCAGGGCCAATGAGCAGTTCTTC.

The CDR3 DNA is TGTGCCAGCAGTGATGGACAGGGAGTAGGCGGGGAGCTGTTTTTT. This sequence encodes CASSDGQGVGGELFF. The chain joins TRBV2 to TRBJ2-2, with 8 positions matching TRBD1. Germline V gene data show CDR1 as SNHLY and CDR2 as FYNNEI. V lost 3 bases and J lost 7; bases outside the gene matches: 7. CDR3 length: 15 residues.

This clone was counted a single time. The gene calls are TRBV7-2 and TRBJ2-1; D call uncertain. Germline-derived CDR1 and CDR2 are SGHTA and FQGNSA. V lost 5 bases and J lost 0, with 11 bases in between. This CDR3 is built from 15 residues. This chain's CDR3 is CASSAIVHSYNEQFF. DNA for the CDR3: TGTGCCAGCAGCGCGATAGTCCACTCCTACAATGAGCAGTTCTTC.

This chain links TRBV7-9 with TRBJ2-1, with 8 bases that match TRBD1. CDR3 length: 17 amino acids. Germline V gives CDR1 SEHNR, CDR2 FQNEAQ (reference sequence). The V gene end was trimmed by 0 bases and the J gene end by 1 base; junction bases not matched to a gene: 5. CDR3 nucleotides: TGTGCCAGCAGCTTAGCGATGACAGGGGATTCCTACAATGAGCAGTTCTTC. It specifies CASSLAMTGDSYNEQFF.

The V gene is TRBV6-6, the J gene TRBJ1-2; no clear D gene. V lost 5 bases and J 6 bases, leaving 13 bases between the germline ends. This CDR3 has 13 amino acids. The V gene's germline CDR1 is MNHNY and CDR2 SVGAGI (reference sequence). In nucleotides, the CDR3 is TGTGCCAGCAGTCCTCTGGGAGGGAATGGCTACACCTTC. Translation: CASSPLGGNGYTF.

The chain joins TRBV19 to TRBJ2-3; 8 bases are a match to TRBD1. V dropped 5 bases and J dropped 4; count of bases not matched to a gene: 11. Per germline, CDR1 LNHDA and CDR2 SQIVND (reference sequence). The CDR3 extends over 16 amino acids. CDR3 residues: CASSGRDRGWADTQYF. The CDR3 bases are TGTGCCAGTAGTGGGAGAGACAGGGGATGGGCAGATACGCAGTATTTT.